This T cell receptor beta chain was recovered during a study of T cell clones after liver transplantation. Overall study context: Blood was drawn pre-transplant, before withdrawal, and after full or failed withdrawal. Whole-study findings and limits: The donor-reactive repertoire was only partly measurable in two subjects, lacking donor cells.

This CDR3 region has 12 residues. Germline assignment: CDR1 SQVTM and CDR2 ANQGSEA. With V trimmed by 6 bases and J by 5 bases, 4 bases remained unmatched. Measured with immunoSEQ multiplex PCR; TCRdb has only the in-frame clones, and not every one. The top ten clones hold about 0.8% of a sample with about 120,000 clones, 90% of them seen once. Regarding this clone: What it binds is not known.

The genes are TRBV29-1 and TRBJ2-1, with 7 bases identical to TRBD1. Sample: CD4+ T cells from blood, taken 12 months after liver transplant. This clonotype was obtained from a human patient who received a liver transplant. Certain T cells may be donor cells from the graft. CDR3 sequence: CSVRDSHNEQFF. CDR3 coding DNA: TGCAGCGTCAGGGACAGCCACAATGAGCAGTTCTTC.